This T cell receptor beta chain was obtained from a study of Graves' ophthalmopathy and Graves' hyperthyroidism. Regarding the study as a whole: A classifier, a 13-signature model, separated ophthalmopathy from stable hyperthyroidism with about 88% sensitivity and about 81% specificity.

In its sample, this clonotype was seen many times. Its antigen is not identified. From fresh peripheral blood, over 9 ml in volume, the PBMCs were obtained. The germline V gene encodes CDR1 WSHSY and CDR2 SAAADI. Trimming shortened V by 6 bases and J by 0 bases, and 23 bases separated the two germline ends. This CDR3 contains 18 residues. Amplified TCR beta CDR3 regions were obtained using RNA transcripts as template. RT-PCR in the first round used HTBI primers; a second-round multiplex PCR followed. One entry per CDR3 protein results from TCRdb running MiXCR on the multiplex PCR reads. There are a few hundred thousand distinct CDR3 sequences in the sample; around 19% occur only once, and 1.6% lies in the top ten.

This chain connects TRBV10-2 to TRBJ2-5; D could derive from TRBD1 or TRBD2 (5 bases each). The sequence was obtained from a woman aged 18 to 35 with Graves' ophthalmopathy. Material for sequencing was peripheral blood. The CDR3 coding sequence is TGCGCCAGCAGCCACCTAAGTGGGGGAGTGGCGTACCAAGAGACCCAGTACTTC. Its translation is CASSHLSGGVAYQETQYF.